A single sample gave rise to the 22 T cell receptor beta chains below, sequenced in a study of blood T cells in healthy people across ages. It was with a sample-barcoded 5' primer and a J-beta primer mix that a second PCR of about 7 to 12 cycles was run. TCRdb fed the 5' RACE reads into MiXCR, producing one record per CDR3 protein. The sample yields 650,000 to 700,000 distinct CDR3 sequences, 32% seen once. Sequenced: blood. The receptors stem from an elderly woman in good health.

This clonotype was seen many times. Germline is not matched at one junction end, which may reflect a read error. The CDR3 nucleotides read TGCGCCAGCAGCACCCCAGGGACAGATACGCAGTATTTT. Translated, it gives CASSTPGTDTQYF. The chain combines TRBV6-6 with TRBJ2-3; TRBD1 is a possible D gene (5 bases). This CDR3 spans 13 amino acids. Germline loops: CDR1 MNHNY, CDR2 SVGAGI (reference sequence).

The chain uses TRBV27 and TRBJ2-7; D may be TRBD1 or TRBD2 (5 bases each). The J call may be in error: the DNA end matches TRBJ2-4 better. The V gene's germline CDR1 is MNHEY and CDR2 SMNVEV (reference sequence). The CDR3 extends over 16 amino acids. In DNA form, the CDR3 reads TGTGCCAGCAGTTCATCAGGGAGAACGGCCAAAAACATTCAGTACTTC. It specifies CASSSSGRTAKNIQYF.

This clonotype was seen only a few times. The chain recombines TRBV6-4 with TRBJ1-1; a weak D match, TRBD1 (6 bases). This CDR3 is built from 14 residues. The germline V and J ends were trimmed by 6 bases and 0 bases, with 11 bases remaining between them. Germline-derived CDR1 and CDR2 are MRHNA and SNTAGT. The CDR3 DNA reads TGTGCCAGCAGACGAGACAGGCTGAACACTGAAGCTTTCTTT. Residues: CASRRDRLNTEAFF.

This clonotype occurred a few times. V is TRBV30 and J is TRBJ2-7; weak D call: TRBD1 (6 bases). Trimming pared 3 bases from V and 2 bases from J, leaving 8 bases between. The CDR3 contains 12 residues. The germline gives CDR1 GTSNPN, CDR2 SVGIG (reference sequence). The CDR3 sequence: CAWRGGTYEQYF. The CDR3 DNA is TGTGCCTGGAGAGGGGGTACCTACGAGCAGTACTTC.

The V and J genes are TRBV19 and TRBJ1-1; no clear D. The CDR3 is 13 residues long. Germline V CDR1 and CDR2: LNHDA, SQIVND (reference sequence). The germline V and J ends were trimmed by 4 bases and 0 bases, with 6 bases remaining between them. DNA for the CDR3: TGTGCCAGTAGTACGAAGGTGAACACTGAAGCTTTCTTT. Its translation is CASSTKVNTEAFF.

The chain employs TRBV20-1 and TRBJ2-7; no clear D gene. Germline V CDR1 and CDR2: DFQATT, SNEGSKA (reference sequence). Trimming removed 6 bases from V and 2 bases from J, with 14 bases in between. This CDR3 region has 13 residues. CDR3 in DNA: TGCAGTGCCTCAACGCGGAGCGCCTACGAGCAGTACTTC. This encodes CSASTRSAYEQYF.

The sample holds many counts of this clonotype. The chain has TRBV4-3 and TRBJ2-7; 7 bases are shared with TRBD2. V lost 0 bases to trimming and J lost 2 bases; unmatched junction nucleotides: 4. CDR1 is LGHNA, CDR2 YSLEER, per germline. The CDR3 contains 15 residues. The CDR3 region is CASSQDYGGTYEQYF. The CDR3, as DNA: TGCGCCAGCAGCCAAGATTACGGGGGGACCTACGAGCAGTACTTC.

This sequence joins TRBV20-1 and TRBJ2-7, with TRBD2 as a possible D gene (5 bases). Trimming stripped 0 bases from V and 6 bases from J, with 15 bases between. This CDR3 is 14 amino acids long. Germline lookup yields CDR1 DFQATT and CDR2 SNEGSKA (reference sequence). Here the CDR3 DNA reads TGCAGTGCTAGAGAGACTATTTCGATATCCGAGCAGTACTTC. Amino acid sequence: CSARETISISEQYF.

In its sample, this clonotype was seen a few times. A much larger clone sits a single nucleotide away, making a read error possible. The J gene is TRBJ2-4, the V gene TRBV20-1; D gene ambiguous. Germline V gene data show CDR1 as DFQATT and CDR2 as SNEGSKA (reference sequence). This CDR3 has 14 amino acids. CDR3 protein: CSARMSGAKDIQYF. Written as DNA, the CDR3 is TGCAGTGCTCGCATGTCGGGTGCCAAAGACATTCAGTACTTC.

This clonotype has a count of ten or more. V gene TRBV5-1 combines with J gene TRBJ2-7, with a possible D match to TRBD1 (6 bases). The V gene's germline CDR1 is SGHRS and CDR2 YFSETQ. Trimming cost V 2 bases and J 4 bases, with 16 bases left between them. This CDR3 region has 15 residues. The CDR3, as DNA: TGCGCCAGCAGCTTCCTGAGGGACACCTCGTACGAGCAGTACTTC. Residues: CASSFLRDTSYEQYF.

With respect to this clonotype: A single base separates this from a much larger clone, so it may be a read error. J is TRBJ1-2 and V is TRBV7-2; the D is unclear. The CDR3 covers 17 residues. Per the germline V gene, CDR1 is SGHTA and CDR2 is FQGNSA. CDR3: CANSLEFGNKLNYGYTF. The CDR3 DNA follows: TGTGCCAACAGCCTAGAGTTTGGAAACAAGCTGAACTATGGCTACACCTTC. Filled out from reference TRBV7-2 and TRBJ1-2, the complete variable domain reads GAGVSQSPSNKVTEKGKDVELRCDPISGHTALYWYRQSLGQGLEFLIYFQGNSAPDKSGLPSDRFSAERTGGSVSTLTIQRTQQEDSAVYLCANSLEFGNKLNYGYTFGSGTRLTVV.

The table lists this clonotype with many counts. The chain links TRBV4-1 to TRBJ2-1; D perhaps matches TRBD2 (6 bases). The CDR3 is 15 amino acids. The germline CDR1 and CDR2 sequences are MGHRA and YSYEKL. Deletions cut 1 base from V and 9 bases from J, with 16 bases between. The CDR3 DNA follows: TGCGCCAGCAGCCAAGCAGCGGGCCAACGAGGTGAGCAGTTCTTC. Translated: CASSQAAGQRGEQFF.

This clonotype was recorded many times. The chain joins TRBV2 to TRBJ2-7, with D perhaps being TRBD1 or TRBD2 (5 bases each). CDR3 length equals 11 residues. V dropped 7 bases and J dropped 2 bases, with 6 bases sitting between them. Germline loops: CDR1 SNHLY, CDR2 FYNNEI. CDR3 in amino acids: CASMGAYEQYF. The CDR3 region has the DNA TGTGCCAGCATGGGGGCCTACGAGCAGTACTTC.

The genes are TRBV6-6 and TRBJ2-2; 8 nucleotides agree with TRBD1. V dropped 6 bases and J dropped 5; count of bases not matched to a gene: 5. Germline values: CDR1 MNHNY, CDR2 SVGAGI (reference sequence). The CDR3 is made up of 14 amino acids. DNA for the CDR3: TGTGCCAGCAGGGCCACAGGGGGAACCGGGGAGCTGTTTTTT. Its translation: CASRATGGTGELFF.

This clonotype was detected many times. V is TRBV20-1 and J is TRBJ2-3, with 9 bases matching TRBD2. Germline V CDR1 and CDR2: DFQATT, SNEGSKA (reference sequence). V was clipped by 6 bases and J by 4 bases; unmatched bases: 11. This CDR3 comprises 15 residues. The CDR3 sequence is CSAARTSEFADTQYF. The CDR3 DNA sequence: TGCAGTGCAGCCCGGACTAGCGAGTTCGCAGATACGCAGTATTTT.

The V gene is TRBV5-1, the J gene TRBJ1-1; D gene uncertain. Trimming removed 6 bases from V and 1 base from J, with 13 bases in between. The CDR3 totals 14 residues. Germline lookup yields CDR1 SGHRS and CDR2 YFSETQ. As DNA, the CDR3 is TGCGCCAGCACCCCGGAGATGCAGAACACTGAAGCTTTCTTT. This sequence encodes CASTPEMQNTEAFF. Using reference TRBV5-1 and TRBJ1-1 for the parts outside the CDR3, the full variable domain is KAGVTQTPRYLIKTRGQQVTLSCSPISGHRSVSWYQQTPGQGLQFLFEYFSETQRNKGNFPGRFSGRQFSNSRSEMNVSTLELGDSALYLCASTPEMQNTEAFFGQGTRLTVV.

The gene calls are TRBV28 and TRBJ1-2; TRBD1 is a possible D gene (5 bases). The germline gives CDR1 MDHEN, CDR2 SYDVKM. The CDR3 runs to 13 residues. V lost 8 bases and J 6 bases, leaving 16 bases between the germline ends. The CDR3, as DNA: TGTGCCAGCCGGGTTGGGGCGGCCGATGGCTACACCTTC. Translated: CASRVGAADGYTF.

This clonotype was picked up many times. The J gene is TRBJ1-4, the V gene TRBV5-1; unclear D gene. The germline CDR1 and CDR2 sequences are SGHRS and YFSETQ. The CDR3 is 16 residues long. V gave up 0 bases and J gave up 0 bases, with 9 bases separating them. CDR3 protein: CASSLGQKATNEKLFF. CDR3 DNA sequence: TGCGCCAGCAGCTTGGGTCAGAAAGCAACTAATGAAAAACTGTTTTTT.

The chain uses TRBV30 and TRBJ1-5; D is undetermined. V lost 2 bases to trimming and J lost 7 bases, with 6 bases between them. Germline V CDR1 and CDR2: GTSNPN, SVGIG (reference sequence). The CDR3 is 11 amino acids. In nucleotides, the CDR3 is TGTGCCTGGAGTTTGGGCCAGCCCCAGCATTTT. The encoded protein is CAWSLGQPQHF.

This clonotype was recorded many times. The chain is built from TRBV5-1 and TRBJ1-6, with TRBD1 identical over 7 bases. V lost 4 bases to trimming and J lost 7 bases; unmatched junction nucleotides: 5. Germline-derived CDR1 and CDR2 are SGHRS and YFSETQ. This CDR3 is built from 14 residues. The CDR3 region is CASSAGTANSPLHF. In nucleotides, the CDR3 is TGCGCCAGCAGCGCCGGGACAGCGAATTCACCCCTCCACTTT.

V usage is TRBV29-1 and J usage is TRBJ2-1; 8 positions match TRBD2. CDR1 and CDR2 from the germline V gene are SQVTM and ANQGSEA. Unmatched junction bases numbered 5, after V lost 2 bases and J lost 2 bases. The CDR3 is made up of 15 amino acids. CDR3 sequence (DNA): TGCAGCGTTGAATTGGCTAGCGGGCCCTACAATGAGCAGTTCTTC. Translation gives CSVELASGPYNEQFF.

In its sample, this clonotype was seen many times. The rearrangement links TRBV5-6 to TRBJ2-5; possibly TRBD1 or TRBD2 for D (5 bases each). Trimming left V 3 bases short and J 2 bases short, with 11 bases between. The CDR3 has 14 residues. Germline CDR1 and CDR2: SGHDT and YYEEEE. The CDR3: CASSSGRPQETQYF. CDR3 in DNA: TGTGCCAGCAGCTCGGGACGGCCACAAGAGACCCAGTACTTC.